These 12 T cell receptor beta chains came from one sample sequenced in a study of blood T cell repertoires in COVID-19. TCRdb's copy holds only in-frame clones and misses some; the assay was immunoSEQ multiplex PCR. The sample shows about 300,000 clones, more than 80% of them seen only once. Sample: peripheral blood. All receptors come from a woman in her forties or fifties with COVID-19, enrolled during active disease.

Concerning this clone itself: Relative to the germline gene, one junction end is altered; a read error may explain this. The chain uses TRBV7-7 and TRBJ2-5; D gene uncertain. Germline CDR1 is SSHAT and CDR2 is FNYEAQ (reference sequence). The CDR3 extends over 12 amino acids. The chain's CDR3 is CASSLLGETQYF. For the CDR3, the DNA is TGTGCTAGCAGCCTACTCGGAGAGACCCAGTACTTC. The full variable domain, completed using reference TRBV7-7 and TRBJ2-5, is GAGVSQSPRYKVTKRGQDVTLRCDPISSHATLYWYQQALGQGPEFLTYFNYEAQPDKSGLPSDRFSAERPEGSISTLTIQRTEQRDSAMYRCASSLLGETQYFGPGTRLLVL.

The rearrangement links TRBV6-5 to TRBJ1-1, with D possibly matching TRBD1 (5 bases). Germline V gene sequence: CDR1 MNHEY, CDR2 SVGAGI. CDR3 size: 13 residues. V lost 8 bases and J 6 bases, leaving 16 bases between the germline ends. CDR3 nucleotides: TGTGCCAGCGTCCTCCAGGGTAATCCTGAAGCTTTCTTT. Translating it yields CASVLQGNPEAFF.

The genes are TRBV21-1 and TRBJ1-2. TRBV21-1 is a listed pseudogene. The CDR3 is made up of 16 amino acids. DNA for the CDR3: TGTGCCAGCAGCAAAGCAAGGACGAGGGATTCGCAGGGCTACACCTTC. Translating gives CASSKARTRDSQGYTF.

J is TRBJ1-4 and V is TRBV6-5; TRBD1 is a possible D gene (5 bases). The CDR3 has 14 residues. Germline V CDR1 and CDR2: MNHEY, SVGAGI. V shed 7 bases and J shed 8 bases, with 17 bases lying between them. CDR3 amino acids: CASTIGGAREKLFF. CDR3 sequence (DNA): TGTGCCAGCACCATTGGAGGGGCGCGAGAAAAACTGTTTTTT.

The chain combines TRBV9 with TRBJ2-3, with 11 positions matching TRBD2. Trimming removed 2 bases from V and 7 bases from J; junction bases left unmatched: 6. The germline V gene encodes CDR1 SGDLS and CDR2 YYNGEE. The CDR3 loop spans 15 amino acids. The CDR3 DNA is TGTGCCAGCAGCGTGTTAGCGGGAGGGATGAATACGCAGTATTTT. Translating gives CASSVLAGGMNTQYF.

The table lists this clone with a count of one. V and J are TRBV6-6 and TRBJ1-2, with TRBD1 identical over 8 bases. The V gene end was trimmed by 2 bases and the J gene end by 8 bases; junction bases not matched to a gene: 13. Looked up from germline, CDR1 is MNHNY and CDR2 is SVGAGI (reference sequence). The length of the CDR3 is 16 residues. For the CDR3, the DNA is TGTGCCAGCAGTTACCGTACAGGGACAGGATCAAGCGGCTACACCTTC. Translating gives CASSYRTGTGSSGYTF.

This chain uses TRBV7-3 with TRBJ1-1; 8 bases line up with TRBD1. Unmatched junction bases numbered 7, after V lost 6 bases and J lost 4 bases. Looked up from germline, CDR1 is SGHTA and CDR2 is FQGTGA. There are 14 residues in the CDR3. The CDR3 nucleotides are TGTGCCAGCAGTTCGGGACAGGTGGGCACTGAAGCTTTCTTT. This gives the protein CASSSGQVGTEAFF.

The chain's CDR3 is CASSRSQGSNQPQHF. The CDR3 DNA is TGTGCCAGTAGTAGATCACAGGGGAGCAATCAGCCCCAGCATTTT. V and J are TRBV28 and TRBJ1-5; TRBD1 matches at 7 bases. CDR1 and CDR2 (germline): MDHEN, SYDVKM. There are 15 residues in the CDR3. Germline trimming cut 9 bases from V and 1 base from J; bases unmatched to any gene: 9.

The CDR3 nucleotides are TGTGCCAGCAGCGTAGGGTCAGGTAATCAGCCCCAGCATTTT. As protein: CASSVGSGNQPQHF. This sequence joins TRBV9 and TRBJ1-5; D is unclear. The CDR3 has 14 residues. Between the trimmed V and J ends, which lost 0 bases and 4 bases, there was a span of 8 bases. From germline, CDR1 is SGDLS and CDR2 YYNGEE.

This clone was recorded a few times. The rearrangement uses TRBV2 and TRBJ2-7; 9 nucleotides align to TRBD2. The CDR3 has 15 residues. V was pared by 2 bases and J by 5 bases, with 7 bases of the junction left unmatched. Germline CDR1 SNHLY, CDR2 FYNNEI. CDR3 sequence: CASSELLAGDNEQYF. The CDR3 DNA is TGTGCCAGCAGTGAACTGTTAGCGGGAGATAACGAGCAGTACTTC.

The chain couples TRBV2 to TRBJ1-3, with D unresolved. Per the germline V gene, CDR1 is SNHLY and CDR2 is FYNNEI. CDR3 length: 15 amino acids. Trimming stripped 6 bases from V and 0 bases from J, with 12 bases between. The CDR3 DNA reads TGTGCCAGCAGCAAAGACACCAGCTCTGGAAACACCATATATTTT. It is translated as CASSKDTSSGNTIYF.

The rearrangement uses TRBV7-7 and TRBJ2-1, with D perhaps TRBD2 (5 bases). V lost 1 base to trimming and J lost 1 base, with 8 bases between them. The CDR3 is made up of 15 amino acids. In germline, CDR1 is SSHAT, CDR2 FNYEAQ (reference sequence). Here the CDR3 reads CASSLGSVSYNEQFF. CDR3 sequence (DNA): TGTGCCAGCAGCTTAGGTAGCGTGTCCTACAATGAGCAGTTCTTC.